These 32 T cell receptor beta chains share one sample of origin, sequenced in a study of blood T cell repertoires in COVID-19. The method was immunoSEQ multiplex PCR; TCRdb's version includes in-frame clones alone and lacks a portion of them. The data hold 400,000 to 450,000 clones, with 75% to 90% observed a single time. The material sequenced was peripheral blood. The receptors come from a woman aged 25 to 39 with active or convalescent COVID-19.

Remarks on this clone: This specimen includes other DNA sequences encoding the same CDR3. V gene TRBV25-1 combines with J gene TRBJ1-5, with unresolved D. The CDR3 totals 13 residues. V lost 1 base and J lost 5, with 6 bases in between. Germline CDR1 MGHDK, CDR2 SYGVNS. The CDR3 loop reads CASSEFGDQPQHF. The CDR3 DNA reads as TGTGCCAGCAGTGAATTCGGAGATCAGCCCCAGCATTTT.

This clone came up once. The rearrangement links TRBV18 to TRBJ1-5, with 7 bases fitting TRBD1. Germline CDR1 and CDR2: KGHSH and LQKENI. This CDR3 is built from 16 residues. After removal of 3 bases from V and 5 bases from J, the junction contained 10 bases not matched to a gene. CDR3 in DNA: TGTGCCAGCTCACCTTATATCCGGGACAGAGATCAGCCCCAGCATTTT. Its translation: CASSPYIRDRDQPQHF.

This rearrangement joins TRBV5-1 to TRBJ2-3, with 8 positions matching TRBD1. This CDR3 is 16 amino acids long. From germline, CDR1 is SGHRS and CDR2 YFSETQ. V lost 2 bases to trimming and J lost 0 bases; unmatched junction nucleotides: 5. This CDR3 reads CASSFKTGASTDTQYF. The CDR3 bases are TGCGCCAGCAGCTTTAAGACAGGGGCCAGCACAGATACGCAGTATTTT.

The CDR3 region is CASSIVSGGSYEQYF. The CDR3 bases are TGTGCCAGTAGTATAGTTTCCGGGGGGTCCTACGAGCAGTACTTC. The chain carries TRBV19 and TRBJ2-7, with 7 bases lining up with TRBD2. Germline CDR1 and CDR2: LNHDA and SQIVND (reference sequence). The CDR3 totals 15 residues. V dropped 1 base and J dropped 1; count of bases not matched to a gene: 4.

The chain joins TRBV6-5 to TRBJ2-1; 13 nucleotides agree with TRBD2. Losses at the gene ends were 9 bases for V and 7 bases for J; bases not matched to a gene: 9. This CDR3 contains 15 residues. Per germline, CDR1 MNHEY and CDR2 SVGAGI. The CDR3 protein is CASKPGLAGLNEQFF. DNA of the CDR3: TGTGCCAGTAAGCCGGGACTAGCGGGGTTAAATGAGCAGTTCTTC.

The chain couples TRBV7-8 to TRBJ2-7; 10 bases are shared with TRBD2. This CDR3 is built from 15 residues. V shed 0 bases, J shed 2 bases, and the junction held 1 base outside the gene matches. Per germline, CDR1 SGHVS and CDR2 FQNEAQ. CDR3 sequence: CASSLALAGAYEQYF. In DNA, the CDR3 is TGTGCCAGCAGCTTAGCGCTAGCGGGGGCCTACGAGCAGTACTTC.

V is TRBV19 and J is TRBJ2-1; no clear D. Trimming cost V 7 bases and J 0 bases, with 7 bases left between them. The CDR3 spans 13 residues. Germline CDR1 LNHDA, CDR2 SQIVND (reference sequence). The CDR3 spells CASKSSSYNEQFF. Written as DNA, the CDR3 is TGTGCCAGTAAAAGTAGCTCCTACAATGAGCAGTTCTTC.

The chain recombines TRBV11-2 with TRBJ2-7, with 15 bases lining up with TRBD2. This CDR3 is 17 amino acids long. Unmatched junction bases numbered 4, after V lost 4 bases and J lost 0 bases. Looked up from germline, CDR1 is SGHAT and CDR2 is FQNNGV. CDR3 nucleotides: TGTGCCAGCAGCTCCCCGGGACTAGCGGGAGGCTCCTACGAGCAGTACTTC. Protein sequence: CASSSPGLAGGSYEQYF.

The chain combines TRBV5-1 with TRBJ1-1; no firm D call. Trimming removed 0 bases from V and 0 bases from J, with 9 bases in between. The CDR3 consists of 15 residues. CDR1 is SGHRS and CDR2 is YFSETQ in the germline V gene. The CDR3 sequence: CASSLVEAMNTEAFF. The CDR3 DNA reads TGCGCCAGCAGCTTGGTGGAGGCCATGAACACTGAAGCTTTCTTT.

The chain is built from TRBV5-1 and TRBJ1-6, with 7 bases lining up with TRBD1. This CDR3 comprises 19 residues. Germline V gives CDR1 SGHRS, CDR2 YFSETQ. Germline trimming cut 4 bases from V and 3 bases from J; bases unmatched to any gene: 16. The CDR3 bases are TGCGCCAGCAGCATGAGTGGGACAGTTGGTTTCCTCTATAATTCACCCCTCCACTTT. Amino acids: CASSMSGTVGFLYNSPLHF.

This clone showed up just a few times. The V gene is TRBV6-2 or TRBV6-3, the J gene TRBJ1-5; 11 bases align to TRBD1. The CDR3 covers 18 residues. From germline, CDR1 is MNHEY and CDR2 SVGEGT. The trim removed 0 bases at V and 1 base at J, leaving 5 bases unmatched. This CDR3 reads CASSYSPGQGESNQPQHF. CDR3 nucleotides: TGTGCCAGCAGTTACTCTCCGGGACAGGGGGAAAGCAATCAGCCCCAGCATTTT.

The CDR3 spells CASSQDEGATNEKLFF. CDR3 in DNA: TGCGCCAGCAGCCAAGATGAGGGGGCGACTAATGAAAAACTGTTTTTT. V is TRBV4-1 and J is TRBJ1-4, with 7 bases fitting TRBD1. The V gene end was trimmed by 0 bases and the J gene end by 2 bases; junction bases not matched to a gene: 3. The CDR3 runs 16 residues. Germline V gives CDR1 MGHRA, CDR2 YSYEKL.

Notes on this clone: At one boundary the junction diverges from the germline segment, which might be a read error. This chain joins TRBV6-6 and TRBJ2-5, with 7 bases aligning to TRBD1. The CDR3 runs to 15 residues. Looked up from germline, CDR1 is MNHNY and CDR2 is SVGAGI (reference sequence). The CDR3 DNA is TGTGCCAGCAGTAACTCACAGGGGAACCAAGAGACCCAGTACTTC. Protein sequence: CASSNSQGNQETQYF.

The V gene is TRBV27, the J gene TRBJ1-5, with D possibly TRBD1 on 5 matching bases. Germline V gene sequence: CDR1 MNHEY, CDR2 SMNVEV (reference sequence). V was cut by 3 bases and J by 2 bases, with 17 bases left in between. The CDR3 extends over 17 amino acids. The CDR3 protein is CASSLSGTAYGNQPQHF. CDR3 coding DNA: TGTGCCAGCAGTTTGTCCGGGACTGCCTACGGCAATCAGCCCCAGCATTTT.

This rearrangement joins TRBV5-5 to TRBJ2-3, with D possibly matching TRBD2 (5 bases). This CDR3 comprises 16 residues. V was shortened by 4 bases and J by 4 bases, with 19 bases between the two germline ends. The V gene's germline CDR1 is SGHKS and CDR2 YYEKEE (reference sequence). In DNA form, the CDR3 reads TGTGCCAGCAGCCCCCCGGAGGTCGCGGCCTCAGATACGCAGTATTTT. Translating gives CASSPPEVAASDTQYF. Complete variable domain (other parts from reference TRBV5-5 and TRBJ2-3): DAGVTQSPTHLIKTRGQQVTLRCSPISGHKSVSWYQQVLGQGPQFIFQYYEKEERGRGNFPDRFSARQFPNYSSELNVNALLLGDSALYLCASSPPEVAASDTQYFGPGTRLTVL.

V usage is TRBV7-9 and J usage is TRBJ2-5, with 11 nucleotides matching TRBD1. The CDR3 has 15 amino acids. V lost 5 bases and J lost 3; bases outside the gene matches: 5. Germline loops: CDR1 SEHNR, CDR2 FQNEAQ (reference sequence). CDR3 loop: CASSPRTGGEETQYF. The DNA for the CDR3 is TGTGCCAGCAGCCCACGGACAGGGGGCGAAGAGACCCAGTACTTC.

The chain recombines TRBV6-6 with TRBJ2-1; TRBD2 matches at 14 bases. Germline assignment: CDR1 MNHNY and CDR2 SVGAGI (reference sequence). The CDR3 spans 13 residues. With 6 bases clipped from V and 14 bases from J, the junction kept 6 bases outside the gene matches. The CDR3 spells CASSSTSGRDKFF. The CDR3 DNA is TGTGCCAGCAGCTCGACTAGCGGGAGGGACAAGTTCTTC.

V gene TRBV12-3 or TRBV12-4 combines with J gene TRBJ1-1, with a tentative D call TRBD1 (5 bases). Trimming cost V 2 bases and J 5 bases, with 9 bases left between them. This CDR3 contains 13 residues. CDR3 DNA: TGTGCCAGCAGTTTATGGAAGGGGACTGAAGCTTTCTTT. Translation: CASSLWKGTEAFF.

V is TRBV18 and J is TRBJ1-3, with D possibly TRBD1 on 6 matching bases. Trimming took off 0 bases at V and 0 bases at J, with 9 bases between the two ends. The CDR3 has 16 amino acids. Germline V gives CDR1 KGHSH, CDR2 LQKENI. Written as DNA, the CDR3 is TGTGCCAGCTCACCACCGACAGGAAACTCTGGAAACACCATATATTTT. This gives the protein CASSPPTGNSGNTIYF.

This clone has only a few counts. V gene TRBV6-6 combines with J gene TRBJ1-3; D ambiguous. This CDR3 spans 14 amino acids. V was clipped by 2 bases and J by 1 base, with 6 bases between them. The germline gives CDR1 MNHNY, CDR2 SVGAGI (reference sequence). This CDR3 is CASSYLGSGNTIYF. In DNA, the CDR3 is TGTGCCAGCAGTTACCTCGGGTCTGGAAACACCATATATTTT.

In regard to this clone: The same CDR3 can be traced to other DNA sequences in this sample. Here the CDR3 reads CASSPGQGAYYGYTF. For the CDR3, the DNA is TGTGCCAGCAGCCCCGGACAGGGAGCATACTATGGCTACACCTTC. The V and J genes are TRBV2 and TRBJ1-2; 8 positions match TRBD1. Germline V gives CDR1 SNHLY, CDR2 FYNNEI. V shed 6 bases, J shed 3 bases, and the junction held 9 bases outside the gene matches. The length of the CDR3 is 15 residues. Based on the CDR3 plus reference TRBV2 and TRBJ1-2, the full variable domain is EPEVTQTPSHQVTQMGQEVILRCVPISNHLYFYWYRQILGQKVEFLVSFYNNEISEKSEIFDDQFSVERPDGSNFTLKIRSTKLEDSAMYFCASSPGQGAYYGYTFGSGTRLTVV.

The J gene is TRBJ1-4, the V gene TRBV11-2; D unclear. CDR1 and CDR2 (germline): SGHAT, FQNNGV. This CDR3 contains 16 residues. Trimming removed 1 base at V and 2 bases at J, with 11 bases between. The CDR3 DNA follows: TGTGCCAGCAGCTTAGGGTTCGGCGGTACTAATGAAAAACTGTTTTTT. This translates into CASSLGFGGTNEKLFF. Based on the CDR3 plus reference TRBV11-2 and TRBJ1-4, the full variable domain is EAGVAQSPRYKIIEKRQSVAFWCNPISGHATLYWYQQILGQGPKLLIQFQNNGVVDDSQLPKDRFSAERLKGVDSTLKIQPAKLEDSAVYLCASSLGFGGTNEKLFFGSGTQLSVL.

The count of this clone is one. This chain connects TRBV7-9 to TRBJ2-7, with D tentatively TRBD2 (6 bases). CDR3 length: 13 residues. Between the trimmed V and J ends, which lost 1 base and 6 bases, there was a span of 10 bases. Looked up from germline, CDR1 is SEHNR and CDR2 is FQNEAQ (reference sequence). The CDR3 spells CASSLGGVLEQYF. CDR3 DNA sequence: TGTGCCAGCAGCTTAGGCGGGGTACTCGAGCAGTACTTC.

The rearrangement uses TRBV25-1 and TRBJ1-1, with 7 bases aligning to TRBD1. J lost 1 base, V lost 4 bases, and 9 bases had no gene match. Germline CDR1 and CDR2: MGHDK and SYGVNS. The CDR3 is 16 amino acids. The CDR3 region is CASSARRGPTNTEAFF. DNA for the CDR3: TGTGCCAGCAGTGCTCGGAGGGGGCCGACGAACACTGAAGCTTTCTTT.

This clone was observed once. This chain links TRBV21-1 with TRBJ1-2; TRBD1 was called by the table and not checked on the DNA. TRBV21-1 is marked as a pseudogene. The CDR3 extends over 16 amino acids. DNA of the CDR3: TGTGCCAGCAGCCAAGAGGGGGAGCGAAGTGTCTATGGCTACACCTTC. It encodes CASSQEGERSVYGYTF.

The CDR3 DNA is TGTGCCATTCCCGGGACAGGGGGCGCGGGCTATGGCTACACCTTC. This translates into CAIPGTGGAGYGYTF. V and J are TRBV10-3 and TRBJ1-2; 12 bases align to TRBD1. Losses at the gene ends were 9 bases for V and 4 bases for J; bases not matched to a gene: 9. Germline lookup yields CDR1 ENHRY and CDR2 SYGVKD. CDR3 size: 15 residues.

The CDR3 reads CASSSQGTLEQYF. CDR3 in DNA: TGTGCCAGCAGCTCCCAGGGTACCCTCGAGCAGTACTTC. V is TRBV21-1 and J is TRBJ2-7; the table's D gene call, TRBD1, was not cross checked with the DNA. TRBV21-1 is an annotated pseudogene. CDR3 length equals 13 residues.

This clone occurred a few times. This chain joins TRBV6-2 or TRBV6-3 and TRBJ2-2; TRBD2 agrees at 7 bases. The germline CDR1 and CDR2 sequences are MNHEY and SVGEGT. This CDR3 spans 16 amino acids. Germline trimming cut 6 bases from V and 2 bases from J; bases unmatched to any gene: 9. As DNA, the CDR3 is TGTGCCAGCAGCGCGGTGGGCGGGGGAAACACCGGGGAGCTGTTTTTT. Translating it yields CASSAVGGGNTGELFF.

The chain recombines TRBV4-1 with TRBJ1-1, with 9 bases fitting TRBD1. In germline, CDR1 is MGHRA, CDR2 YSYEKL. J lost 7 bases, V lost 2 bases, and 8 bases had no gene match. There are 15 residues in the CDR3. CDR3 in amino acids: CASSQIQTGGSEAFF. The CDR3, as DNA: TGCGCCAGCAGCCAAATCCAAACAGGGGGCAGTGAAGCTTTCTTT.

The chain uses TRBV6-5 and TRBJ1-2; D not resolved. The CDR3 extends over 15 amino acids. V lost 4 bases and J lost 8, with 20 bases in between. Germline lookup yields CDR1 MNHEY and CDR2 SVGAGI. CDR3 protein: CASSSEGIGVEGYTF. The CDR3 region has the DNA TGTGCCAGCAGTTCAGAGGGAATCGGCGTGGAAGGCTACACCTTC.

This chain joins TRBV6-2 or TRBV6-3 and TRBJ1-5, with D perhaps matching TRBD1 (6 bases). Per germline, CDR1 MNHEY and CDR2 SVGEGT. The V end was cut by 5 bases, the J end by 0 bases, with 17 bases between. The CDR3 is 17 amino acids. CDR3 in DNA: TGTGCCAGCAGTCGGGACACGGAGACTTATAGCAATCAGCCCCAGCATTTT. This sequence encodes CASSRDTETYSNQPQHF.

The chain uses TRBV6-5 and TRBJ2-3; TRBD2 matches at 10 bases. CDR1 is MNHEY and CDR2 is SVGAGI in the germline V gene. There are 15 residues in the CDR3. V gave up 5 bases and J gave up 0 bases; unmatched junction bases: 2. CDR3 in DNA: TGTGCCAGCAGTCCTAGCGGGGGAAGCACAGATACGCAGTATTTT. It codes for CASSPSGGSTDTQYF.